Described below is a single TCR beta chain sequence and its context. V lost 6 bases and J lost 5; bases outside the gene matches: 6. This CDR3 region has 15 residues. In germline, CDR1 is SGHTA, CDR2 FQGTGA. The data belong to a study of blood T cell repertoires in COVID-19. Only in-frame clones appear in the TCRdb table, and some are missing; sequencing was by immunoSEQ multiplex PCR. The sample lists some 300,000 clones; 88% were seen once. Self-reported history from a screening survey and questionnaire set each donor's cohort. The material sequenced was PBMCs or T cells enriched from blood (not recorded which). This rearrangement joins TRBV7-3 to TRBJ2-2, with 10 nucleotides matching TRBD2. The TCR was taken from a woman in her 30s who had recovered from COVID-19. CDR3 protein: CASSLAGGPTGELFF. CDR3 sequence (DNA): TGTGCCAGCAGTTTAGCGGGAGGCCCAACCGGGGAGCTGTTTTTT.